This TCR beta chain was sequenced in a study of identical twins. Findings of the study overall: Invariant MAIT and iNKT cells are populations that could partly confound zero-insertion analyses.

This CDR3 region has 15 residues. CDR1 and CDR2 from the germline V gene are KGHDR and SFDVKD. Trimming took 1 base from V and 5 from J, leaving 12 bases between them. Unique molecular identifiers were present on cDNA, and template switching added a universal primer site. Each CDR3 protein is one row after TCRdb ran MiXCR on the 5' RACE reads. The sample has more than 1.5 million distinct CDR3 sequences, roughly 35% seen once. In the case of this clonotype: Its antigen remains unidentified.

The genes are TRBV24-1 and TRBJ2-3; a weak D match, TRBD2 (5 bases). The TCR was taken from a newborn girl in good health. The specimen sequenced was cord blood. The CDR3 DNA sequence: TGTGCCACCAGTGATTTCCCCTCCCGGGGAGATACGCAGTATTTT. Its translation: CATSDFPSRGDTQYF.